Listed here are 7 T cell receptor beta chains from one sample, sequenced in a study of blood T cell repertoires in COVID-19 (dated by TCRdb to the early 2020s). The library was generated by the immunoSEQ multiplex PCR assay. TCRdb retrieved this table from immuneACCESS and kept in-frame rearrangements only. Not all clones are present; in checked studies, unresolved V genes account for under half, and no reason is known for the remainder. This sample is represented by about 19,000 clones; around nine tenths of them were singletons. The ten largest clones represent 11% of the sample. The specimen sequenced was peripheral blood. The receptors originated from a human donor in a cohort sampled during active COVID-19.

The chain has TRBV7-8 and TRBJ1-6, with TRBD1 identical over 7 bases. V lost 1 base, J lost 7 bases, and 4 bases stayed unmatched. The CDR3 is made up of 15 amino acids. Germline loops: CDR1 SGHVS, CDR2 FQNEAQ. The CDR3 nucleotides read TGTGCCAGCAGCTTAGTTAACAGGGGAAATTCACCCCTCCACTTT. Amino acids: CASSLVNRGNSPLHF.

V and J are TRBV3-1 (or the pseudogene TRBV3-2) and TRBJ1-1, with D possibly being TRBD1 (5 bases). V lost 1 base and J 3 bases, leaving 6 bases between the germline ends. CDR1 and CDR2 (germline): LGHDT, YNNKEL (reference sequence). The CDR3 is 13 amino acids. DNA of the CDR3: TGTGCCAGCAGCCAAGCGGGGGACACTGAAGCTTTCTTT. The encoded protein is CASSQAGDTEAFF.

This sequence joins TRBV11-2 and TRBJ1-1; D gene uncertain. This CDR3 region has 13 residues. The V end was cut by 5 bases, the J end by 1 base, with 8 bases between. Germline CDR1 and CDR2: SGHAT and FQNNGV. CDR3 sequence reads: CASSLTPNTEAFF. The CDR3 DNA is TGTGCCAGCAGCCTGACACCGAACACTGAAGCTTTCTTT.

The chain uses TRBV28 and TRBJ1-1; D unclear. There are 14 residues in the CDR3. Deletions cut 3 bases from V and 1 base from J, with 9 bases between. Germline V gene data show CDR1 as MDHEN and CDR2 as SYDVKM. CDR3 amino acids: CASSLLGRNTEAFF. CDR3 DNA sequence: TGTGCCAGCAGTTTGTTGGGGAGGAACACTGAAGCTTTCTTT.

CDR3 coding DNA: TGCAGCGTTGTCGCCCACAGGGGGCCCGACGGAGCGTTCTTC. Translation gives CSVVAHRGPDGAFF. The rearrangement links TRBV29-1 to TRBJ2-1; 9 nucleotides align to TRBD1. Germline CDR1 and CDR2: SQVTM and ANQGSEA. This CDR3 is built from 14 residues. Trimming at V came to 4 bases and at J to 15 bases, leaving 16 bases not matched to a gene.

This chain connects TRBV4-3 to TRBJ1-2; possible D gene TRBD1, 5 bases. V lost 1 base and J 5 bases, leaving 20 bases between the germline ends. Germline assignment: CDR1 LGHNA and CDR2 YSLEER. The CDR3 has 17 amino acids. CDR3 residues: CASSQGAGRNLGYGYTF. CDR3 in DNA: TGCGCCAGCAGCCAAGGTGCGGGACGGAATTTGGGGTATGGCTACACCTTC.

The rearrangement joins TRBV5-4 to TRBJ2-3; D may be TRBD1 (5 bases). Trimming took 4 bases from V and 0 from J, leaving 9 bases between them. There are 14 residues in the CDR3. Germline assignment: CDR1 SGHNT and CDR2 YYREEE (reference sequence). This CDR3 reads CASSRTSSTDTQYF. CDR3 in DNA: TGTGCCAGCAGCCGGACATCTAGCACAGATACGCAGTATTTT.